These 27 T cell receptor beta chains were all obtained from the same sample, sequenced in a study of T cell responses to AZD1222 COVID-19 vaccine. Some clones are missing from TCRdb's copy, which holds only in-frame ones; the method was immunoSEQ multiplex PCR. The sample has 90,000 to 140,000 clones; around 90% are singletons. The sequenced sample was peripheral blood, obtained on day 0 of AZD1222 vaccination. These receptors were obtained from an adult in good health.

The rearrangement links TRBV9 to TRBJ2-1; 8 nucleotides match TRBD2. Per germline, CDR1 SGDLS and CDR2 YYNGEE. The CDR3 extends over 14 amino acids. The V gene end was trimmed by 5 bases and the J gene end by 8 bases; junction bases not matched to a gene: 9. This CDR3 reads CASSASGRRDEQFF. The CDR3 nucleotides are TGTGCCAGCAGTGCCAGCGGGAGACGAGATGAGCAGTTCTTC. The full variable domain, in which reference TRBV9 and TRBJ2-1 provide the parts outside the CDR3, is DSGVTQTPKHLITATGQRVTLRCSPRSGDLSVYWYQQSLDQGLQFLIQYYNGEERAKGNILERFSAQQFPDLHSELNLSSLELGDSALYFCASSASGRRDEQFFGPGTRLTVL.

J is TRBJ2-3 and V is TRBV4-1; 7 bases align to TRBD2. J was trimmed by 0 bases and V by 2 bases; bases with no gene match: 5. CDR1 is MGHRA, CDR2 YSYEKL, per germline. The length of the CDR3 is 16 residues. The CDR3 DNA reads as TGCGCCAGCAGCCAATCGGGACTACAAAGCACAGATACGCAGTATTTT. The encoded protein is CASSQSGLQSTDTQYF.

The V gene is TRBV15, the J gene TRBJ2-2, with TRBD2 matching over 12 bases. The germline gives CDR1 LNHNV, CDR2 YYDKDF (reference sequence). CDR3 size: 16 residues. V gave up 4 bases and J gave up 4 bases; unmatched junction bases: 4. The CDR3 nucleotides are TGTGCCACCAGCAAAGGACTAGCGGGAACCACCGGGGAGCTGTTTTTT. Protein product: CATSKGLAGTTGELFF.

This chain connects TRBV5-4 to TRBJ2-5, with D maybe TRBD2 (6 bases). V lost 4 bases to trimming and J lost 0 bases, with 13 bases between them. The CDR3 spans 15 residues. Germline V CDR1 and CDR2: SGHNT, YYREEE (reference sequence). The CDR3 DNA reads TGTGCCAGCAGCCAGATGGCTAGCGACCAAGAGACCCAGTACTTC. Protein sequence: CASSQMASDQETQYF.

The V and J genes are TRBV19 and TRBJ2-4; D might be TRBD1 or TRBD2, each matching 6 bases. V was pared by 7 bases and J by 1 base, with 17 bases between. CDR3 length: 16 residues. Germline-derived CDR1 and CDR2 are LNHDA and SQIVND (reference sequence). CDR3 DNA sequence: TGTGCCAGTACCGATCCGGGGGCTTGGGCCAAAAACATTCAGTACTTC. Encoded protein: CASTDPGAWAKNIQYF.

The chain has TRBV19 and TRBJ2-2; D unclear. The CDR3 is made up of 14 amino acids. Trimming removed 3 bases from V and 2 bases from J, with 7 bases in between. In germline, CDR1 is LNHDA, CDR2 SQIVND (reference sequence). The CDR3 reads CASSIGLNTGELFF. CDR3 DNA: TGTGCCAGTAGTATTGGTTTAAACACCGGGGAGCTGTTTTTT.

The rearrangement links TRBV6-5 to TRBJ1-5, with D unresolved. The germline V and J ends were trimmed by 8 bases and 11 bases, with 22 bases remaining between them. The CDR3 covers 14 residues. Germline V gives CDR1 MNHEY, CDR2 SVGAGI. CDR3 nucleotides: TGTGCCAGCCGGTTCCCCCTGGAGCGAGAAGCCCAGCATTTT. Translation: CASRFPLEREAQHF.

CDR3 amino acids: CASSPESNTEAFF. CDR3 nucleotides: TGTGCCAGCAGCCCGGAATCGAACACTGAAGCTTTCTTT. V is TRBV11-1 and J is TRBJ1-1; D is undetermined. Trimming cost V 5 bases and J 1 base, with 8 bases left between them. The germline CDR1 and CDR2 sequences are SGHAT and FQDESV (reference sequence). The CDR3 has 13 residues.

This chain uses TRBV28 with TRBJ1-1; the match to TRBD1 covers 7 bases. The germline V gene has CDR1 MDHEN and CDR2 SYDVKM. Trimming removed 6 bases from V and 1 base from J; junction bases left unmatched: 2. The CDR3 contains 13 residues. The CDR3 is CASRGTENTEAFF. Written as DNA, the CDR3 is TGTGCCAGCAGGGGGACAGAGAACACTGAAGCTTTCTTT.

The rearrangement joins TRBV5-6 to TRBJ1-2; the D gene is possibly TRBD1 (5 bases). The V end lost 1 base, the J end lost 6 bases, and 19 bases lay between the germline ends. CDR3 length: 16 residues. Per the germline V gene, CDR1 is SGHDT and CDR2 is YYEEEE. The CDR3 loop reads CASSLRQQGGSDGYTF. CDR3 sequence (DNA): TGTGCCAGCAGCTTGAGGCAGCAGGGAGGTTCAGATGGCTACACCTTC. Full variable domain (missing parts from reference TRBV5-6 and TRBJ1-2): DAGVTQSPTHLIKTRGQQVTLRCSPKSGHDTVSWYQQALGQGPQFIFQYYEEEERQRGNFPDRFSGHQFPNYSSELNVNALLLGDSALYLCASSLRQQGGSDGYTFGSGTRLTVV.

The CDR3 DNA reads TGTGCCAGCAGCTTGACTAGGGACCTGGGTGAGCAGTTCTTC. Translation: CASSLTRDLGEQFF. V and J are TRBV7-2 and TRBJ2-1; a weak D match, TRBD2 (6 bases). The CDR3 is 14 residues long. Per the germline V gene, CDR1 is SGHTA and CDR2 is FQGNSA. Trimming cost V 3 bases and J 9 bases, with 15 bases left between them.

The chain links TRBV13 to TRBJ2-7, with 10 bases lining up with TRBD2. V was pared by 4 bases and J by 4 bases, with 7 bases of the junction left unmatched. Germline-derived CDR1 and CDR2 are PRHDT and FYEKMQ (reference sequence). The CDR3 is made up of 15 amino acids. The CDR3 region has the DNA TGTGCCAGCAGCTCGGTTGGTAGCGGGAGGTACGAGCAGTACTTC. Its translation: CASSSVGSGRYEQYF.

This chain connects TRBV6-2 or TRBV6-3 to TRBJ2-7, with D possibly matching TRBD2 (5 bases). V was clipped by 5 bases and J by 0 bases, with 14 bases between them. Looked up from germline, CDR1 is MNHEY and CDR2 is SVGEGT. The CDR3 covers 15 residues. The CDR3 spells CASSQDYQSSYEQYF. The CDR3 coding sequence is TGTGCCAGCAGTCAAGACTACCAGAGCTCCTACGAGCAGTACTTC.

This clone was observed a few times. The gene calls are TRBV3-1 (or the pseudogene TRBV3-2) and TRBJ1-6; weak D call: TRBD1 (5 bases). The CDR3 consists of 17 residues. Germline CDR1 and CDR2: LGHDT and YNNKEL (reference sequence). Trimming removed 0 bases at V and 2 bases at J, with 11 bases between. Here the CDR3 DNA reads TGTGCCAGCAGCCAAGATTTAGGGGCAGCCTATAATTCACCCCTCCACTTT. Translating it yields CASSQDLGAAYNSPLHF.

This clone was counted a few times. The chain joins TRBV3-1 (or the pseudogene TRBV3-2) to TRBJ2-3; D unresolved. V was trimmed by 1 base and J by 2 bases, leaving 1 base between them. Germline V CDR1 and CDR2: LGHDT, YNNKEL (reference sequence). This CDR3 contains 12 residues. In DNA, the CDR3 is TGTGCCAGCAGCCAAGTCACAGATACGCAGTATTTT. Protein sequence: CASSQVTDTQYF.

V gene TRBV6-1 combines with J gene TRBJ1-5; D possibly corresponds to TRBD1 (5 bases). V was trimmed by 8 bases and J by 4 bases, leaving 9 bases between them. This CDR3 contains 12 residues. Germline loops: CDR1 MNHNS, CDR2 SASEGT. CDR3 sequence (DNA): TGTGCCAGCGACAGTGGGAATCAGCCCCAGCATTTT. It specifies CASDSGNQPQHF.

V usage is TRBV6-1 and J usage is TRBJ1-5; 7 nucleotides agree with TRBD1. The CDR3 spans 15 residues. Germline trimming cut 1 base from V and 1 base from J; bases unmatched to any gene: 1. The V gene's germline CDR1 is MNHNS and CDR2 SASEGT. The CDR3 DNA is TGTGCCAGCAGTGAAGTGGACAGGAGCAATCAGCCCCAGCATTTT. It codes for CASSEVDRSNQPQHF.

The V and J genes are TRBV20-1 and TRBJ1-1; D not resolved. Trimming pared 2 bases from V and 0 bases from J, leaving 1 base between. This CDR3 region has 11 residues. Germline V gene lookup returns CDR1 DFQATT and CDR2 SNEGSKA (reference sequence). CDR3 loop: CSARMNTEAFF. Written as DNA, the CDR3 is TGCAGTGCTAGAATGAACACTGAAGCTTTCTTT.

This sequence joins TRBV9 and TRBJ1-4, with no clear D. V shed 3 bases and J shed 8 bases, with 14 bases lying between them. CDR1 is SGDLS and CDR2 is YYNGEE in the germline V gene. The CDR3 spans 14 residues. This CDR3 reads CASSGGGRVEKLFF. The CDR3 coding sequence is TGTGCCAGCAGCGGCGGAGGGAGGGTCGAAAAACTGTTTTTT.

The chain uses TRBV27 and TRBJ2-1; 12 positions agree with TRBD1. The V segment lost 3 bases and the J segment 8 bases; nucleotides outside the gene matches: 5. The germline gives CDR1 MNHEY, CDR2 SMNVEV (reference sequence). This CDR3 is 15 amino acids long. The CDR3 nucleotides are TGTGCCAGCAGTTTCCGGGACAGGGGGCAAGATGAGCAGTTCTTC. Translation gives CASSFRDRGQDEQFF.

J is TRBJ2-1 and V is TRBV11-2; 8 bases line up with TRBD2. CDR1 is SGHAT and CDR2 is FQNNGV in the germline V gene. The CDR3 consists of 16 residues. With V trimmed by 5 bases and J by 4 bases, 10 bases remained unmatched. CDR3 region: CASSTTSGLIYNEQFF. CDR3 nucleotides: TGTGCCAGCAGCACTACTAGCGGACTCATTTACAATGAGCAGTTCTTC.

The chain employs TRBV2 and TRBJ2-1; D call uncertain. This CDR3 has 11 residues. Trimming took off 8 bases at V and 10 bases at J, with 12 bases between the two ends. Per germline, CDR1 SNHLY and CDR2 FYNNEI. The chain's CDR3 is CASGLSLEQFF. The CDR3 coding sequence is TGTGCCAGCGGTTTAAGTCTCGAGCAGTTCTTC.

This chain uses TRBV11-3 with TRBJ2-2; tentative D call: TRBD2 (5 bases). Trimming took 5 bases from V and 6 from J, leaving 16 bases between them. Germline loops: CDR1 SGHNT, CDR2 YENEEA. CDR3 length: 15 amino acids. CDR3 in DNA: TGTGCCAGCAGCCCCGCGGGCGGCTTCTCCGGGGAGCTGTTTTTT. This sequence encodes CASSPAGGFSGELFF.

The CDR3 region is CASSKRGQTNYGYTF. The CDR3 bases are TGTGCCAGCAGTAAACGTGGACAGACTAACTATGGCTACACCTTC. V and J are TRBV6-5 and TRBJ1-2; D possibly corresponds to TRBD1 (6 bases). Germline loops: CDR1 MNHEY, CDR2 SVGAGI. The ends were cut back, 5 bases at V and 0 bases at J, with 13 bases in the middle. This CDR3 is 15 amino acids long.

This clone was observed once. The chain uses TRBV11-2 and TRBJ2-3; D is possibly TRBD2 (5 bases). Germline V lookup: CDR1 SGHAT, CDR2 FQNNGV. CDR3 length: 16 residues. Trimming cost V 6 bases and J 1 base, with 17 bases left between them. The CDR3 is CASSPWRRAGTDTQYF. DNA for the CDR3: TGTGCCAGCAGTCCTTGGAGGCGGGCTGGCACAGATACGCAGTATTTT.

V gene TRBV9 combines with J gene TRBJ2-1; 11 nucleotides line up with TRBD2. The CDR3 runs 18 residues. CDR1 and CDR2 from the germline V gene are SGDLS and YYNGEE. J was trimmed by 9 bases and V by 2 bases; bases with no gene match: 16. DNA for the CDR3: TGTGCCAGCAGCGTCCAGATTACTAGCGGGAGTTTAAGTGGTGAGCAGTTCTTC. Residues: CASSVQITSGSLSGEQFF.

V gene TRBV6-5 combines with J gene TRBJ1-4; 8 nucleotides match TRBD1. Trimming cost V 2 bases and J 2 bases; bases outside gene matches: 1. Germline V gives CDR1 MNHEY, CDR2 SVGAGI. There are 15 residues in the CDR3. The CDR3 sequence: CASSYRTGTNEKLFF. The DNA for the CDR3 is TGTGCCAGCAGTTACAGGACAGGGACTAATGAAAAACTGTTTTTT.